This T cell receptor (beta chain) is from a study of early T cells in non-severe SARS-CoV-2 infection. The CDR3 consists of 15 residues. CDR1 and CDR2 (germline): LGHNA, YNFKEQ. V lost 4 bases and J lost 1, with 14 bases in between. This clonotype was detected only a few times. Individual cDNA molecules received unique molecular identifiers during library preparation. TCRdb used MiXCR to reprocess the 5' RACE reads, holding one entry per CDR3 protein. Of 80,000 to 95,000 distinct CDR3 sequences listed, around 14% are singletons. V is TRBV4-2 and J is TRBJ2-7; perhaps TRBD2 as D (6 bases). The sequence derives from an adult who was a healthcare worker with PCR-confirmed SARS-CoV-2 infection or an uninfected control (not recorded which). Sequences were obtained from whole blood. CDR3 region: CASSPSEAGSYEQYF. CDR3 bases: TGTGCCAGCAGCCCGTCAGAGGCGGGATCCTACGAGCAGTACTTC.